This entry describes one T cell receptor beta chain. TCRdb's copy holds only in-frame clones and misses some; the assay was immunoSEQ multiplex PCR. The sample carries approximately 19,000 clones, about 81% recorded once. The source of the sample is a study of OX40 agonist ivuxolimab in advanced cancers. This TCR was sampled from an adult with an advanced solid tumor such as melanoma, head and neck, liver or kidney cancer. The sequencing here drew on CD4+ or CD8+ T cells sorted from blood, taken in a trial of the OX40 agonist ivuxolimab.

The chain's CDR3 is CASSQTGGTEAFF. CDR3 nucleotide sequence: TGTGCCAGCAGCCAGACAGGGGGCACTGAAGCTTTCTTT. V gene TRBV7-3 combines with J gene TRBJ1-1, with TRBD1 identical over 9 bases. Germline lookup yields CDR1 SGHTA and CDR2 FQGTGA. V lost 5 bases to trimming and J lost 4 bases; unmatched junction nucleotides: 2. This CDR3 contains 13 residues.